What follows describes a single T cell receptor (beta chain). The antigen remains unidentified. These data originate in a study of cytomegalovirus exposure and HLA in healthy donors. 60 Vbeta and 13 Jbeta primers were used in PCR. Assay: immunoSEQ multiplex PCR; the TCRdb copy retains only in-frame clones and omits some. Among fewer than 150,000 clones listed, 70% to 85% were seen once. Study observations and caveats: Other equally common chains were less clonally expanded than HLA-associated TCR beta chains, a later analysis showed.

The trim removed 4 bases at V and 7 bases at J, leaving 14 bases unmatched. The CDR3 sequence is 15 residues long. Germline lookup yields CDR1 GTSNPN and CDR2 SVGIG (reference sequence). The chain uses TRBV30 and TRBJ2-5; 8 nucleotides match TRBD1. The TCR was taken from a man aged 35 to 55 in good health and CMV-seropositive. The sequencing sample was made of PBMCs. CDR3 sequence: CAWTGGGWGHGTQYF. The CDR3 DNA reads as TGTGCCTGGACAGGGGGCGGGTGGGGACATGGGACCCAGTACTTC. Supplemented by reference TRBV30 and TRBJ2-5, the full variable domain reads SQTIHQWPATLVQPVGSPLSLECTVEGTSNPNLYWYRQAAGRGLQLLFYSVGIGQISSEVPQNLSASRPQDRQFILSSKKLLLSDSGFYLCAWTGGGWGHGTQYFGPGTRLLVL.